The present entry profiles one T cell receptor beta chain with its context. The sample comes from a study of cytomegalovirus exposure and HLA in healthy donors. With 3 bases removed from V and 3 bases from J, the gap between germline ends came to 15 bases. The CDR3 has 15 amino acids. Germline-derived CDR1 and CDR2 are SGHNT and YYREEE (reference sequence). It was with 60 Vbeta and 13 Jbeta primers that the PCR ran. Sequencing was performed with immunoSEQ multiplex PCR; in TCRdb, only in-frame clones are kept and a portion is missing. The sample lists 150,000 to 250,000 clones, around three quarters seen once, with around 4.3% in the top ten.

The source material was PBMCs. This chain joins TRBV5-4 and TRBJ1-1, with a possible D match to TRBD1 (6 bases). The receptor's source is a young woman in good health and CMV-seropositive. The DNA of the CDR3 is TGTGCCAGCAGCTCAAAAACAGGGATTCACACTGAAGCTTTCTTT. Encoded protein: CASSSKTGIHTEAFF.